Each of the 21 T cell receptor beta chains below was sequenced from the same sample in a study of blood T cells in healthy people across ages (dated by TCRdb to the mid-2010s). Libraries were prepared through 5' RACE. Data came from an Illumina HiSeq 2500. A second PCR of about 6 to 12 cycles was run with a J-beta primer mix and a sample-barcoded 5' primer. TCRdb trimmed public reads at Q25 via fastp, called clones via MiXCR and kept in-frame beta chains. Each entry is one CDR3 protein sequence, shown with its most common DNA and genes. The sample table records over a million distinct CDR3 sequences; 35% to 50% of these occur just once. 18% of the sample is in the top ten clones. The sequenced sample consisted of blood. These receptors all stem from a woman aged 55-70 years in good health.

J is TRBJ1-1 and V is TRBV29-1; 7 bases map to TRBD1. Germline V gene data show CDR1 as SQVTM and CDR2 as ANQGSEA. The trim removed 8 bases at V and 5 bases at J, leaving 11 bases unmatched. CDR3 length: 13 residues. Here the CDR3 reads CSLNLQGPTEAFF. DNA of the CDR3: TGCAGCCTTAACCTACAGGGGCCAACTGAAGCTTTCTTT.

Remarks on this clonotype: A much bigger clone sits one base away, suggesting this may be a read error. The CDR3 protein is CGASPANGDEQFF. The DNA of the CDR3 is TGCGGTGCTAGCCCTGCGAATGGCGATGAGCAGTTCTTC. The chain employs TRBV20-1 and TRBJ2-1; weak D call: TRBD2 (5 bases). The length of the CDR3 is 13 residues. The germline V gene encodes CDR1 DFQATT and CDR2 SNEGSKA (reference sequence).

V gene TRBV7-9 combines with J gene TRBJ1-2, with 12 bases matching TRBD1. Germline V gene data show CDR1 as SEHNR and CDR2 as FQNEAQ (reference sequence). V shed 3 bases and J 8 bases; nucleotides not matched to a gene: 7. The CDR3 is 15 residues long. The CDR3 region is CASSFSGQGAEGYTF. CDR3 nucleotides: TGTGCCAGCAGCTTCTCGGGACAGGGGGCGGAAGGCTACACCTTC.

This clonotype was counted between two and nine times. The chain combines TRBV18 with TRBJ2-4; D is possibly TRBD2 (7 bases). The germline V gene encodes CDR1 KGHSH and CDR2 LQKENI. Trimming took 0 bases from V and 13 from J, leaving 19 bases between them. This CDR3 has 15 residues. The CDR3 nucleotides read TGTGCCAGCTCACCACCGTTCGGGGGCGCGGGGGAGCAGTACTTC. Encoded protein: CASSPPFGGAGEQYF.

This clonotype showed up just a few times. This chain links TRBV18 with TRBJ2-7; tentative D call: TRBD2 (5 bases). Germline V gene data show CDR1 as KGHSH and CDR2 as LQKENI. The CDR3 totals 14 residues. Between the trimmed V and J ends, which lost 0 bases and 6 bases, there was a span of 12 bases. Here the CDR3 reads CASSPPRVSGEQYF. The CDR3, as DNA: TGTGCCAGCTCACCACCGAGGGTTTCTGGCGAGCAGTACTTC.

In this sample, this clonotype turned up a few times. The V call is TRBV15, the J call TRBJ2-6; 7 nucleotides match TRBD1. This CDR3 contains 19 residues. Germline CDR1 LNHNV, CDR2 YYDKDF (reference sequence). With V trimmed by 0 bases and J by 3 bases, 11 bases remained unmatched. The CDR3 sequence: CATSRDEGAQIFGANVLTF. The CDR3 nucleotides are TGTGCCACCAGCAGAGATGAGGGGGCTCAAATCTTTGGGGCCAACGTCCTGACTTTC.

The chain links TRBV20-1 to TRBJ2-1, with D possibly being TRBD1 (5 bases). V was pared by 0 bases and J by 6 bases, with 18 bases between. Germline assignment: CDR1 DFQATT and CDR2 SNEGSKA (reference sequence). This CDR3 spans 16 amino acids. The CDR3 DNA reads TGCAGTGCTAGAGATAAGGGGCTACCCACCGGCAATGAGCAGTTCTTC. Translated, it gives CSARDKGLPTGNEQFF.

This clonotype appeared a single time. This may arise from a read error, as a much more abundant clone is one base away. This sequence joins TRBV11-1 and TRBJ2-3; 12 bases map to TRBD2. From germline, CDR1 is SGHAT and CDR2 FQDESV (reference sequence). The CDR3 has 15 amino acids. Written as DNA, the CDR3 is TGTGCCATCAGCAGGACTAGCGGGACCACAGATACGCAGTATTTT. Translated, it gives CAISRTSGTTDTQYF. The variable domain in full, with the rest retrieved from reference TRBV11-1 and TRBJ2-3, is EAEVAQSPRYKITEKSQAVAFWCDPISGHATLYWYRQILGQGPELLVQFQDESVVDDSQLPKDRFSAERLKGVDSTLKIQPAELGDSAMYLCAISRTSGTTDTQYFGPGTRLTVL.

V is TRBV5-1 and J is TRBJ2-1; 8 bases match TRBD2. This CDR3 is built from 13 residues. The germline V gene encodes CDR1 SGHRS and CDR2 YFSETQ. The V segment lost 6 bases and the J segment 5 bases; nucleotides outside the gene matches: 4. CDR3 loop: CASKAGANNEQFF. The CDR3 DNA is TGCGCCAGCAAAGCGGGAGCGAACAATGAGCAGTTCTTC.

V is TRBV3-1 and J is TRBJ2-7; the D gene is possibly TRBD2 (5 bases). This CDR3 has 14 residues. V dropped 5 bases and J dropped 2 bases, with 13 bases sitting between them. Per germline, CDR1 LGHDT and CDR2 YNNKEL (reference sequence). In nucleotides, the CDR3 is TGTGCCAGCAGCACTAGACACGTCACCTACGAGCAGTACTTC. Amino acid sequence: CASSTRHVTYEQYF.

This chain links TRBV6-2 or TRBV6-3 with TRBJ2-1; D is possibly TRBD1 or TRBD2 (5 bases each). The CDR3 sequence is 13 residues long. Per germline, CDR1 MNHEY and CDR2 SVGEGT. Trimming took 5 bases from V and 5 from J, leaving 10 bases between them. The CDR3 protein is CASSPGAHNEQFF. In DNA, the CDR3 is TGTGCCAGCAGTCCCGGGGCCCACAATGAGCAGTTCTTC.

The chain carries TRBV7-9 and TRBJ2-7; TRBD2 agrees at 13 bases. The CDR3 covers 18 residues. V lost 5 bases and J lost 4; bases outside the gene matches: 14. Germline V gene sequence: CDR1 SEHNR, CDR2 FQNEAQ (reference sequence). The CDR3 coding sequence is TGTGCCAGCAGCGACGGACTAGCGGGAGTTTCCCGACAATACGAGCAGTACTTC. This sequence encodes CASSDGLAGVSRQYEQYF.

This clonotype has more than one count but fewer than ten. This chain links TRBV5-5 with TRBJ2-1; TRBD1 matches 8 bases. Trimming cost V 4 bases and J 6 bases; bases outside gene matches: 3. This CDR3 comprises 13 residues. The germline CDR1 and CDR2 sequences are SGHKS and YYEKEE (reference sequence). CDR3 DNA: TGTGCCAGCAGCCAGGGGGCTTTCAATGAGCAGTTCTTC. It specifies CASSQGAFNEQFF.

In its sample, this clonotype was seen many times. This chain connects TRBV29-1 to TRBJ2-5; 7 bases are shared with TRBD2. V shed 6 bases, J shed 3 bases, and the junction held 7 bases outside the gene matches. This CDR3 is 13 amino acids long. The germline V gene encodes CDR1 SQVTM and CDR2 ANQGSEA. The CDR3 sequence: CSVRTLAKETQYF. CDR3 DNA: TGCAGCGTCCGGACACTAGCGAAAGAGACCCAGTACTTC. Full variable domain (missing parts from reference TRBV29-1 and TRBJ2-5): SAVISQKPSRDICQRGTSLTIQCQVDSQVTMMFWYRQQPGQSLTLIATANQGSEATYESGFVIDKFPISRPNLTFSTLTVSNMSPEDSSIYLCSVRTLAKETQYFGPGTRLLVL.

This clonotype occurred once. The junction and the germline gene differ at one end; a read error may be behind it. The chain recombines TRBV20-1 with TRBJ2-7; TRBD1 aligns across 8 bases. The CDR3 runs 11 residues. Germline CDR1 and CDR2: DFQATT and SNEGSKA (reference sequence). The CDR3 coding sequence is TGCAATGCTCGGACAGGGTCAATCCAGTACTTC. Amino acid sequence: CNARTGSIQYF.

This clonotype was counted between two and nine times. J is TRBJ2-3 and V is TRBV10-3, with D possibly being TRBD1 (5 bases). This CDR3 has 15 residues. Germline V lookup: CDR1 ENHRY, CDR2 SYGVKD. The V end lost 1 base, the J end lost 3 bases, and 11 bases lay between the germline ends. DNA of the CDR3: TGTGCCATCAGTGAGTATGACAGCGCTACAGATACGCAGTATTTT. It specifies CAISEYDSATDTQYF.

Concerning this clonotype itself: A junction end diverges from the germline sequence, so it may reflect a read error. The rearrangement joins TRBV29-1 to TRBJ1-1; D remains unclear. Germline-derived CDR1 and CDR2 are SQVTM and ANQGSEA. The CDR3 has 13 amino acids. The CDR3 region is CSANGVMNTEAFF. The CDR3 coding sequence is TGCAGCGCCAATGGGGTAATGAACACTGAGGCTTTCTTT.

The sample holds a few counts of this clonotype. The rearrangement joins TRBV11-2 to TRBJ2-3; the D gene could be TRBD1 or TRBD2 (5 bases each). The CDR3 consists of 13 residues. Germline-derived CDR1 and CDR2 are SGHAT and FQNNGV. V dropped 8 bases and J dropped 5 bases, with 14 bases sitting between them. The CDR3 reads CASGKSRGDTQYF. DNA for the CDR3: TGTGCCAGCGGGAAGTCGAGGGGAGATACGCAGTATTTT.

The rearrangement links TRBV29-1 to TRBJ1-2; D gene unclear. Germline V lookup: CDR1 SQVTM, CDR2 ANQGSEA. The germline V and J ends were trimmed by 2 bases and 6 bases, with 10 bases remaining between them. The CDR3 runs 12 residues. In DNA, the CDR3 is TGCAGCGTTGAAAGCCGGGCGGATGGCTACACCTTC. As protein: CSVESRADGYTF.

This clonotype was seen a handful of times. The gene calls are TRBV29-1 and TRBJ2-7; 9 bases line up with TRBD1. The CDR3 is 13 amino acids. Germline loops: CDR1 SQVTM, CDR2 ANQGSEA. Trimming removed 6 bases from V and 2 bases from J; junction bases left unmatched: 5. The DNA of the CDR3 is TGCAGCGTAGCCGGGACAGGGACCTACGAGCAGTACTTC. Amino acids: CSVAGTGTYEQYF.

The DNA for the CDR3 is TGCGCCAGCAGCTCGAGTACCCACGGCGCAGATACGCAGTATTTT. Its protein product is CASSSSTHGADTQYF. This chain connects TRBV5-1 to TRBJ2-3; D unresolved. V shed 3 bases and J shed 4 bases, with 15 bases lying between them. The CDR3 runs to 15 residues. Germline CDR1 reads SGHRS; CDR2 reads YFSETQ.